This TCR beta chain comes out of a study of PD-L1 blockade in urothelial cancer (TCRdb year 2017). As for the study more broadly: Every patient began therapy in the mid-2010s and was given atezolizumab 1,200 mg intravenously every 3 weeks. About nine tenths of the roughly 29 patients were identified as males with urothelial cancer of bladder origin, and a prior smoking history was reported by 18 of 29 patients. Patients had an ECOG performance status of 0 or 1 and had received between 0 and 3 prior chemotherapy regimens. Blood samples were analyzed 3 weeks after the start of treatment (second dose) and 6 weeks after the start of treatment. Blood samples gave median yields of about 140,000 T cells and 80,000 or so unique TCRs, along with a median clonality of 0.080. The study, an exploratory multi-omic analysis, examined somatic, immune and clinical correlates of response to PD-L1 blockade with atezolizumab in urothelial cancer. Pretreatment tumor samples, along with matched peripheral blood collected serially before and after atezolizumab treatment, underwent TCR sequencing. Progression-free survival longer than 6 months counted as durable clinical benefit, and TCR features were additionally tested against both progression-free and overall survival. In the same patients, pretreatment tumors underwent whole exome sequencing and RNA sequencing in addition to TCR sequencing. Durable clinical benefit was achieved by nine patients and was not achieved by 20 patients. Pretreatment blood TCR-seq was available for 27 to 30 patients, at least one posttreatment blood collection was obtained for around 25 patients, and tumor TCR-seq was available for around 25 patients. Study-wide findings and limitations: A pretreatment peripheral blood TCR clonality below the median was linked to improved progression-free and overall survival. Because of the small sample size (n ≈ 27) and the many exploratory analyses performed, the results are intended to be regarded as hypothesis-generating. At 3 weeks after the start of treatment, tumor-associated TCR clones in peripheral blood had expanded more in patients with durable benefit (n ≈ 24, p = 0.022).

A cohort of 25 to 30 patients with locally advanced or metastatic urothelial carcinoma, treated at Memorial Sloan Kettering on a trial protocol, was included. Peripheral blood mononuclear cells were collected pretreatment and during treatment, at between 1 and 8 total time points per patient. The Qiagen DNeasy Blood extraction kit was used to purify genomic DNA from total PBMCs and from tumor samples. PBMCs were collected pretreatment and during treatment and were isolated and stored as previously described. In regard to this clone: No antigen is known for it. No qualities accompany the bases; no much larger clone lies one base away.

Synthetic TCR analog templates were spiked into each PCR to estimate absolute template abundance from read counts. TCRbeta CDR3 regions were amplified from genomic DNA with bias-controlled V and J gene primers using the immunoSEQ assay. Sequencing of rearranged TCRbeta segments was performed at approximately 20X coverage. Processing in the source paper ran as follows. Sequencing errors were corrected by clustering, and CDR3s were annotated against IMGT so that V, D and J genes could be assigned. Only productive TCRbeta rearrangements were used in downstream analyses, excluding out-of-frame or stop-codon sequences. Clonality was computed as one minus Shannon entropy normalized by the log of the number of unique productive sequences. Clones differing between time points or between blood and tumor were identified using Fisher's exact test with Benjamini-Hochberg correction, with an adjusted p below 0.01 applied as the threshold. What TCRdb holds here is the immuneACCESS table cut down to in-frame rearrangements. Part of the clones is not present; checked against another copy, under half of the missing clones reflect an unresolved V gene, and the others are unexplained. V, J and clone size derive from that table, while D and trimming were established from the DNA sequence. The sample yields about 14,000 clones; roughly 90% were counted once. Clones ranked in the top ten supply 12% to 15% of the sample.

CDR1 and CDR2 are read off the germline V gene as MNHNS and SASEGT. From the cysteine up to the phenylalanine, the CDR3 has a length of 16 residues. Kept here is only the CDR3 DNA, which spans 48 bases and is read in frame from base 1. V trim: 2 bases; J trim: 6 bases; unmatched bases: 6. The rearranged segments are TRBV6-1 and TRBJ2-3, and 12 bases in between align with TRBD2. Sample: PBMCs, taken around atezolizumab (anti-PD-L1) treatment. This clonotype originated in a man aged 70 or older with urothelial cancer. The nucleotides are TGTGCCAGCAGTGAAATCCCCACTAGCGGGAGGGATACGCAGTATTTT. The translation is CASSEIPTSGRDTQYF.